A single sample is the source of the 21 T cell receptor beta chains below, sequenced in a study of cytomegalovirus exposure and HLA in healthy donors. The PCR made use of 60 Vbeta and 13 Jbeta primers. Here immunoSEQ multiplex PCR was the method, and the copy in TCRdb shows in-frame clones only, minus some. In all, the sample yields 110,000 to 150,000 clones. Sequencing used PBMCs. The receptors here all came from a woman under 30 in good health and CMV-seronegative.

This rearrangement joins TRBV5-4 to TRBJ2-5, with D possibly TRBD2 on 5 matching bases. CDR1 is SGHNT and CDR2 is YYREEE in the germline V gene (reference sequence). The CDR3 is 16 amino acids. V lost 5 bases and J 4 bases, leaving 21 bases between the germline ends. The CDR3 DNA sequence: TGTGCCAGCAGACCCGGAGGCGTCTTCCCCATAGAGACCCAGTACTTC. It encodes CASRPGGVFPIETQYF.

This rearrangement joins TRBV5-1 to TRBJ2-5, with TRBD2 matching over 7 bases. CDR3 length equals 17 residues. Germline V gives CDR1 SGHRS, CDR2 YFSETQ. With 0 bases clipped from V and 0 bases from J, the junction kept 8 bases outside the gene matches. CDR3 sequence reads: CASSLAYGTTYQETQYF. CDR3 DNA sequence: TGCGCCAGCAGCTTGGCCTATGGGACTACGTACCAAGAGACCCAGTACTTC.

The chain combines TRBV18 with TRBJ1-6; 9 nucleotides match TRBD1. V trimming: 3 bases; J trimming: 8 bases; junction bases outside the gene matches: 5. Germline V CDR1 and CDR2: KGHSH, LQKENI. CDR3 length equals 15 residues. CDR3 sequence reads: CASSPNRDRDSPLHF. In DNA, the CDR3 is TGTGCCAGCTCACCTAACCGGGACAGGGATTCACCCCTCCACTTT.

The chain recombines TRBV19 with TRBJ1-1, with TRBD1 as a possible D gene (6 bases). The length of the CDR3 is 18 residues. Germline V gene sequence: CDR1 LNHDA, CDR2 SQIVND (reference sequence). The V end was cut by 2 bases, the J end by 0 bases, with 19 bases between. The CDR3 sequence is CASSITLRTVGMNTEAFF. CDR3 DNA: TGTGCCAGTAGTATAACCCTTAGGACAGTGGGCATGAACACTGAAGCTTTCTTT.

The chain has TRBV2 and TRBJ1-2, with D tentatively TRBD1 (5 bases). The CDR3 runs 13 residues. V shed 11 bases and J shed 8 bases, with 21 bases lying between them. Germline CDR1 reads SNHLY; CDR2 reads FYNNEI. The CDR3 protein is CARRQGVREGYTF. The CDR3 DNA follows: TGTGCCCGCCGGCAGGGCGTAAGAGAAGGCTACACCTTC. Together with reference TRBV2 and TRBJ1-2, the CDR3 gives the full variable domain: EPEVTQTPSHQVTQMGQEVILRCVPISNHLYFYWYRQILGQKVEFLVSFYNNEISEKSEIFDDQFSVERPDGSNFTLKIRSTKLEDSAMYFCARRQGVREGYTFGSGTRLTVV.

This chain uses TRBV9 with TRBJ1-5; D not resolved. Germline lookup yields CDR1 SGDLS and CDR2 YYNGEE. The V end was cut by 4 bases, the J end by 2 bases, with 13 bases between. This CDR3 has 15 residues. The CDR3 nucleotides are TGTGCCAGCAGCCCTCGTTCTGGAGGCAATCAGCCCCAGCATTTT. Translation: CASSPRSGGNQPQHF.

J is TRBJ2-5 and V is TRBV2, with D perhaps TRBD1 (6 bases). The CDR3 is 14 residues long. Germline V gene data show CDR1 as SNHLY and CDR2 as FYNNEI. V was shortened by 4 bases and J by 4 bases, with 13 bases between the two germline ends. The CDR3 loop reads CASSGGRPGETQYF. CDR3 bases: TGTGCCAGCAGTGGGGGGCGGCCCGGAGAGACCCAGTACTTC.

V is TRBV19 and J is TRBJ1-1; 11 bases are a match to TRBD1. CDR3 length: 14 residues. CDR1 is LNHDA and CDR2 is SQIVND in the germline V gene (reference sequence). V shed 5 bases and J 5 bases; nucleotides not matched to a gene: 4. CDR3: CASSLGQGGTEAFF. As DNA, the CDR3 is TGTGCCAGTAGTCTGGGACAGGGGGGGACTGAAGCTTTCTTT.

This chain links TRBV5-8 with TRBJ2-7; 11 bases align to TRBD2. Germline values: CDR1 SGHTS, CDR2 YDEGEE. Trimming at V came to 5 bases and at J to 3 bases, leaving 4 bases not matched to a gene. The CDR3 is made up of 14 amino acids. The CDR3 DNA is TGTGCCAGCAGAACGACTAGCGGGAACTACGAGCAGTACGTC. Residues: CASRTTSGNYEQYV.

This chain joins TRBV30 and TRBJ2-3; 9 bases map to TRBD2. V lost 7 bases to trimming and J lost 3 bases; unmatched junction nucleotides: 8. CDR1 is GTSNPN, CDR2 SVGIG, per germline (reference sequence). This CDR3 is built from 14 residues. DNA of the CDR3: TGTGCCTCCGTGCGGGAGGGCTGGACAGATACGCAGTATTTT. It is translated as CASVREGWTDTQYF.

This rearrangement joins TRBV18 to TRBJ2-5; the match to TRBD2 covers 10 bases. Germline V CDR1 and CDR2: KGHSH, LQKENI. V lost 1 base to trimming and J lost 0 bases; unmatched junction nucleotides: 2. This CDR3 has 16 amino acids. Here the CDR3 DNA reads TGTGCCAGCTCACCACTTGGACTAGCGGACCAAGAGACCCAGTACTTC. Amino acids: CASSPLGLADQETQYF.

This rearrangement joins TRBV7-3 to TRBJ1-1; a possible D gene is TRBD1 (5 bases). V was cut by 2 bases and J by 1 base, with 8 bases left in between. The CDR3 extends over 14 amino acids. Germline lookup yields CDR1 SGHTA and CDR2 FQGTGA. As DNA, the CDR3 is TGTGCCAGCAGCTTACAGGGAACGAACACTGAAGCTTTCTTT. It translates to CASSLQGTNTEAFF. Complete variable domain (other parts from reference TRBV7-3 and TRBJ1-1): GAGVSQTPSNKVTEKGKYVELRCDPISGHTALYWYRQSLGQGPEFLIYFQGTGAADDSGLPNDRFFAVRPEGSVSTLKIQRTERGDSAVYLCASSLQGTNTEAFFGQGTRLTVV.

The rearrangement joins TRBV18 to TRBJ2-1; the D is unclear. Trimming cost V 6 bases and J 0 bases, with 6 bases left between them. The CDR3 has 13 residues. The germline V gene has CDR1 KGHSH and CDR2 LQKENI. The chain's CDR3 is CASSRSSYNEQFF. CDR3 bases: TGTGCCAGCTCTCGGAGCTCCTACAATGAGCAGTTCTTC.

The rearrangement uses TRBV5-4 and TRBJ2-1, with 14 bases lining up with TRBD2. V shed 0 bases, J shed 6 bases, and the junction held 2 bases outside the gene matches. The CDR3 has 16 amino acids. In germline, CDR1 is SGHNT, CDR2 YYREEE (reference sequence). The CDR3 sequence is CASSLGGTSGSNEQFF. For the CDR3, the DNA is TGTGCCAGCAGCTTGGGGGGGACTAGCGGGAGCAATGAGCAGTTCTTC.

The chain is built from TRBV4-2 and TRBJ2-7; D not certain. Trimming took 0 bases from V and 3 from J, leaving 12 bases between them. Germline CDR1 reads LGHNA; CDR2 reads YNFKEQ. This CDR3 comprises 15 residues. CDR3 loop: CASSQDLRNSYEQYV. The CDR3 DNA is TGTGCCAGCAGCCAAGATCTACGTAACAGCTACGAGCAGTACGTC.

This chain uses TRBV7-3 with TRBJ2-4, with TRBD1 matching over 8 bases. Germline V gene sequence: CDR1 SGHTA, CDR2 FQGTGA. This CDR3 contains 19 residues. The V gene end was trimmed by 5 bases and the J gene end by 2 bases; junction bases not matched to a gene: 17. The CDR3 protein is CASSPDESRGHRTKNIQYF. The CDR3 DNA sequence: TGTGCCAGCAGCCCGGACGAGAGCAGGGGGCATCGGACCAAAAACATTCAGTACTTC.

This chain connects TRBV9 to TRBJ1-1; TRBD1 agrees at 8 bases. V shed 7 bases, J shed 5 bases, and the junction held 13 bases outside the gene matches. This CDR3 is 15 amino acids long. The germline V gene encodes CDR1 SGDLS and CDR2 YYNGEE. Here the CDR3 DNA reads TGTGCCAGCTCAGCAGGGGGCGGGGCGGGAACTGAAGCTTTCTTT. The encoded protein is CASSAGGGAGTEAFF. The variable domain in full, completed from reference TRBV9 and TRBJ1-1, reads DSGVTQTPKHLITATGQRVTLRCSPRSGDLSVYWYQQSLDQGLQFLIQYYNGEERAKGNILERFSAQQFPDLHSELNLSSLELGDSALYFCASSAGGGAGTEAFFGQGTRLTVV.

V gene TRBV30 combines with J gene TRBJ1-1, with 8 bases matching TRBD1. The germline V gene has CDR1 GTSNPN and CDR2 SVGIG (reference sequence). The length of the CDR3 is 13 residues. With V trimmed by 5 bases and J by 4 bases, 6 bases remained unmatched. The DNA for the CDR3 is TGTGCCTGGGGACAGGGAAGGGCCACTGAAGCTTTCTTT. Translation gives CAWGQGRATEAFF.

The chain has TRBV19 and TRBJ2-1; 7 nucleotides line up with TRBD1. V shed 0 bases and J 5 bases; nucleotides not matched to a gene: 7. The CDR3 covers 16 residues. Germline CDR1 and CDR2: LNHDA and SQIVND (reference sequence). In DNA form, the CDR3 reads TGTGCCAGTAGTATAGATCGACAGGGAATTAACAATGAGCAGTTCTTC. Encoded protein: CASSIDRQGINNEQFF.

The V gene is TRBV5-1, the J gene TRBJ1-1; D unresolved. Germline values: CDR1 SGHRS, CDR2 YFSETQ. Trimming removed 2 bases at V and 7 bases at J, with 6 bases between. The CDR3 loop spans 11 amino acids. CDR3 loop: CASSFRGEAFF. For the CDR3, the DNA is TGCGCCAGCAGCTTCCGGGGTGAAGCTTTCTTT.

The gene calls are TRBV4-2 and TRBJ2-1, with TRBD2 identical over 8 bases. The CDR3 runs 17 residues. Germline V gene sequence: CDR1 LGHNA, CDR2 YNFKEQ. The V and J ends lost 0 bases and 5 bases, in that order; junction bases with no gene match: 9. The CDR3: CASSQEERAGVDNEQFF. The CDR3, as DNA: TGTGCCAGCAGCCAAGAGGAAAGAGCGGGAGTCGACAATGAGCAGTTCTTC.